This note documents a single T cell receptor beta chain sequence. Donors gave approximately 9.9 milliliters of peripheral blood apiece. No fewer than 7 million PBMCs went into each sample. This sample is part of a study of blood T cells in healthy people across ages. Then a second PCR, running about 6 to 11 cycles, was carried out with a sample-barcoded 5' primer and a J-beta primer mix. No fewer than 2.5 million CDR3-containing paired-end reads came from each sample. TCRdb redid the calling of the 5' RACE reads with MiXCR, one entry per CDR3 protein. The sample consists of approximately 1.5 million distinct CDR3 sequences, around 35% of them appearing once. The CDR3 totals 18 residues. Trimming removed 1 base from V and 3 bases from J; junction bases left unmatched: 11. Germline V lookup: CDR1 MDHEN, CDR2 SYDVKM.

J is TRBJ2-4 and V is TRBV28; 8 bases map to TRBD1. This TCR derives from a woman aged 25 to 39 in good health. The sequencing sample was made of blood. CDR3 DNA: TGTGCCAGCAGTTTATTCGCCGGGACAGGTGATTTCAAAAACATTCAGTACTTC. This codes for CASSLFAGTGDFKNIQYF.